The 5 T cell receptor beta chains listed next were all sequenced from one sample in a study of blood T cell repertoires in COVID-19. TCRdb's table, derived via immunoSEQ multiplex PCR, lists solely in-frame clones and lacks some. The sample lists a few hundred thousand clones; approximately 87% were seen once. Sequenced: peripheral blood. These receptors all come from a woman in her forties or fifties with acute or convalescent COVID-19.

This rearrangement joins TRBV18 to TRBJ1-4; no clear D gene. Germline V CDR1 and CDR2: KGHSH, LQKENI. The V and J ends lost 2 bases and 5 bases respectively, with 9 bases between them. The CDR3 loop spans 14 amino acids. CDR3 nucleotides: TGTGCCAGCTCACCATTTTCCTCGAATGAAAAACTGTTTTTT. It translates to CASSPFSSNEKLFF. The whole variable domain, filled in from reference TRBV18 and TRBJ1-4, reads NAGVMQNPRHLVRRRGQEARLRCSPMKGHSHVYWYRQLPEEGLKFMVYLQKENIIDESGMPKERFSAEFPKEGPSILRIQQVVRGDSAAYFCASSPFSSNEKLFFGSGTQLSVL.

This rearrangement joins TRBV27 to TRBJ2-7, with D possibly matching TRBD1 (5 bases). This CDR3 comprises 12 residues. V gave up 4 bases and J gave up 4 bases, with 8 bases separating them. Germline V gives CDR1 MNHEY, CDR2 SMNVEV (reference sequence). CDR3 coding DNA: TGTGCCAGCAGTTACCAGGGTTACGAGCAGTACTTC. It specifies CASSYQGYEQYF.

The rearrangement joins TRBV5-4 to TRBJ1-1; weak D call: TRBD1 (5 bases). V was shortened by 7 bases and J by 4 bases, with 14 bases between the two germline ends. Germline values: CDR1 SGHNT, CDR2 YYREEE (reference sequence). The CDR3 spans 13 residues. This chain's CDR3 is CASFRVGATEAFF. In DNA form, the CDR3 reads TGTGCCAGCTTCAGGGTAGGGGCCACTGAAGCTTTCTTT.

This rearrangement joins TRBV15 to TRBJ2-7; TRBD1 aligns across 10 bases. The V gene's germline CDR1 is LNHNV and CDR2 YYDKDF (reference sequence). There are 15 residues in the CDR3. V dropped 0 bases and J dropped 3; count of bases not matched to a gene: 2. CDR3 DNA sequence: TGTGCCACCAGCAGAGACCGGACAGGGGGCTACGAGCAGTACTTC. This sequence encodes CATSRDRTGGYEQYF.

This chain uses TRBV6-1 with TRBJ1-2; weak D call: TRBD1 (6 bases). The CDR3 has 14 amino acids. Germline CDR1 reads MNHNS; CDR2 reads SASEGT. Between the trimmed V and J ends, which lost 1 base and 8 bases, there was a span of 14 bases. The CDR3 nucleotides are TGTGCCAGCAGTGAAGTTGGGGGCGCAGAAGGCTACACCTTC. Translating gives CASSEVGGAEGYTF.